What follows describes a single TCR beta chain. Its cognate antigen is unknown. The DNA is omitted, as the CDR3 cannot be located on it reliably, and the CDR3 follows TCRdb's listing. A single record per CDR3 protein comes from TCRdb applying MiXCR to the multiplex PCR reads. This table has 200,000 or so distinct CDR3 sequences, over 25% appearing once. This sample is part of a study of breast tumors, draining lymph nodes, adjacent tissues. Study-wide points: That most tumor T cells come from lymph nodes remained unproven. Tumor and nontumor repertoires were significantly more similar in luminal-like than in basal-like breast cancer.

The V gene's germline CDR1 is SEHNR and CDR2 FQNEAQ (reference sequence). The CDR3 comprises 18 residues, both ends counted. The lymph nodes were axillary draining lymph nodes from breast cancer patients. Sequenced sample: axillary lymph node tissue. This chain uses TRBV7-9 with TRBJ2-5; the table's D call of TRBD1 was not tested on the DNA. This TCR came from a female donor with breast cancer. Some clones in this sample may be carry-over from other donors' samples. The CDR3 loop is CASSFYICSARDRETQYF.